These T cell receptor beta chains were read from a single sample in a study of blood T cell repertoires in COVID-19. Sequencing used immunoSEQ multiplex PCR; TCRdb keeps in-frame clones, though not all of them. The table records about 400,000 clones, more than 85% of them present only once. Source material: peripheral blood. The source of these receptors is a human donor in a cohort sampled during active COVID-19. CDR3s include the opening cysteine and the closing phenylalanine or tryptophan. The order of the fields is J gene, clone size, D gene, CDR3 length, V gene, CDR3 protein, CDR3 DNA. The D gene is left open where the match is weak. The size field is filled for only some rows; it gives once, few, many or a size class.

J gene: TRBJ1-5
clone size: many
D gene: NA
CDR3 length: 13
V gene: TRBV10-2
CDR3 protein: CASSEGARQPQHF
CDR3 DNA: TGCGCCAGCAGTGAGGGGGCACGGCAGCCCCAGCATTTT

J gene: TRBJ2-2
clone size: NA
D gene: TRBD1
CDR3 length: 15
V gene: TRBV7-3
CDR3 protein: CASSSRDRSTGELFF
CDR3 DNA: TGTGCCAGCAGCAGCCGGGACAGGAGCACCGGGGAGCTGTTTTTT

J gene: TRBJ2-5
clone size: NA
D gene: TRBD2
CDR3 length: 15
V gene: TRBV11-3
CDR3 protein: CASSLGGLAMETQYF
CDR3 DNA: TGTGCCAGCAGCTTAGGCGGACTAGCGATGGAGACCCAGTACTTC

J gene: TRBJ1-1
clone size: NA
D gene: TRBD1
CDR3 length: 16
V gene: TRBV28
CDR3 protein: CASSADRGLENTEAFF
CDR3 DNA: TGTGCCAGCAGTGCCGACAGGGGGCTTGAGAACACTGAAGCTTTCTTT

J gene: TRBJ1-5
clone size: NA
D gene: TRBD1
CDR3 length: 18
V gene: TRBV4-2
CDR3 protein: CASSQSGTGGISNQPQHF
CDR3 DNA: TGTGCCAGCAGCCAATCGGGGACAGGGGGAATTAGCAATCAGCCCCAGCATTTT

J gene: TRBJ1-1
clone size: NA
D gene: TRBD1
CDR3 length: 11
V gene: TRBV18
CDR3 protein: CASQGGTEAFF
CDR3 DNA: TGTGCCAGCCAGGGGGGCACTGAAGCTTTCTTT

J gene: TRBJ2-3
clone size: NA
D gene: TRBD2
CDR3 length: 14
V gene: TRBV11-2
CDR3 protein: CASSLAGGVDTQYF
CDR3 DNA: TGTGCCAGCAGCTTAGCGGGGGGGGTAGATACGCAGTATTTT

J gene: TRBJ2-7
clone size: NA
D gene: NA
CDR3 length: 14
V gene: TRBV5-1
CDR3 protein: CASSLLQGGYEQYF
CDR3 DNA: TGCGCCAGCAGCTTGTTACAGGGAGGGTACGAGCAGTACTTC

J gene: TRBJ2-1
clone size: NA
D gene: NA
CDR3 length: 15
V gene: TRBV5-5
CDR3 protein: CASSLDQGSYNEQFF
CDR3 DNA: TGTGCCAGCAGCCTAGACCAGGGCTCCTACAATGAGCAGTTCTTC

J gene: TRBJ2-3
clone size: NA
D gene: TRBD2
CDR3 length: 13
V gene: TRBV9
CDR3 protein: CASSVGGVGTQYF
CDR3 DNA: TGTGCCAGCAGCGTTGGGGGGGTTGGTACGCAGTATTTT

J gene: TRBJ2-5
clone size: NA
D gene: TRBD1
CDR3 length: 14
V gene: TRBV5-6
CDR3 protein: CASSDTGGGETQYF
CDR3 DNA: TGTGCCAGCAGCGATACAGGGGGTGGCGAGACCCAGTACTTC

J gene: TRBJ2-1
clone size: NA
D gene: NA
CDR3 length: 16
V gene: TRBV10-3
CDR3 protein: CAISESSHSFGNEQFF
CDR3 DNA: TGTGCCATCAGTGAGTCGTCCCACAGTTTCGGCAATGAGCAGTTCTTC

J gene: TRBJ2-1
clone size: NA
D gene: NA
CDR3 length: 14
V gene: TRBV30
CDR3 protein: CAWRGRGSYNEQFF
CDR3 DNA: TGTGCCTGGAGAGGTAGGGGCTCCTACAATGAGCAGTTCTTC

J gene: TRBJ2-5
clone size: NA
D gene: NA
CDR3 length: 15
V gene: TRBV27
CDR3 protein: CASSLRAGTRETQYF
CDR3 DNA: TGTGCCAGCAGTTTACGGGCAGGGACACGGGAGACCCAGTACTTC

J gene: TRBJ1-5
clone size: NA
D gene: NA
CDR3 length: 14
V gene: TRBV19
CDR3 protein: CASNKHLSNQPQHF
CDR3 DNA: TGTGCCAGTAATAAACATCTTAGCAATCAGCCCCAGCATTTT

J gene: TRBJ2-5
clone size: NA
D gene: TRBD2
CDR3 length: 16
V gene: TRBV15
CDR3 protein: CATSRGAAGGPGTQYF
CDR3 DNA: TGTGCCACCAGCAGAGGGGCAGCGGGAGGGCCTGGGACCCAGTACTTC

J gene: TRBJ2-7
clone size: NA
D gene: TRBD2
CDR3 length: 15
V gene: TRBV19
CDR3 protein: CASSITTSGSYEQYF
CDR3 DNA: TGTGCCAGTAGTATAACAACTAGCGGGAGTTACGAGCAGTACTTC

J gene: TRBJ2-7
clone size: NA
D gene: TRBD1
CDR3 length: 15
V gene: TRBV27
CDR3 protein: CASRSGGTGVYEQYF
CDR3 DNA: TGTGCCAGCCGATCTGGCGGGACAGGTGTCTACGAGCAGTACTTC

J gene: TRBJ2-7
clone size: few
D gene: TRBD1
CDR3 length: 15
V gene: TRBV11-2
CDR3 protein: CASSFQTGATIEQYF
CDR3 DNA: TGTGCCAGCAGCTTCCAGACAGGGGCAACCATCGAGCAGTACTTC

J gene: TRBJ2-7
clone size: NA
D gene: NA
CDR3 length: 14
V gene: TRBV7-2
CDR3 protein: CASSCARETPGLHF
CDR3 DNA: TGTGCCAGCAGCTGCGCCCGGGAGACACCTGGCCTCCACTTC

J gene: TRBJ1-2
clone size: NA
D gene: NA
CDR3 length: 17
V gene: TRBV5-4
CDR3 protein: CASSLGPGSVGIGGYTF
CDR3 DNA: TGTGCCAGCAGCTTGGGGCCAGGGTCAGTAGGTATCGGAGGCTACACCTTC

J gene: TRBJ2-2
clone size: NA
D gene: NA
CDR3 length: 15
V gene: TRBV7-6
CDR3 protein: CASSPTIRDTGELFF
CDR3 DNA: TGTGCCAGCAGCCCAACCATACGGGACACCGGGGAGCTGTTTTTT

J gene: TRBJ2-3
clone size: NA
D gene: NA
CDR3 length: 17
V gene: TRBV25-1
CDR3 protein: CASSEGLGGTSTDTQYF
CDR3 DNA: TGTGCCAGCAGTGAGGGCCTTGGCGGGACTAGCACAGATACGCAGTATTTT

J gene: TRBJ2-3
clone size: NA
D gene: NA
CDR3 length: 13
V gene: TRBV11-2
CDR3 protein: CASSSAEGDTQYF
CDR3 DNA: TGTGCCAGCAGCTCAGCGGAGGGCGATACGCAGTATTTT

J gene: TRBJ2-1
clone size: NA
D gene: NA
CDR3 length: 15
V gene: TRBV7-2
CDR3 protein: CASSLLSGSYNEQFF
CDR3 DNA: TGTGCCAGCAGCTTATTGTCGGGCTCCTACAATGAGCAGTTCTTC

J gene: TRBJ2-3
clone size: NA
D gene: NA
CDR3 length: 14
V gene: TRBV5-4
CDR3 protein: CASSSRDMPDTQYF
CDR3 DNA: TGTGCCAGCAGCAGCCGGGACATGCCAGATACGCAGTATTTT

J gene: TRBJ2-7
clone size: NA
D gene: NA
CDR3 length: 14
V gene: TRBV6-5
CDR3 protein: CASSQAGANYEQYF
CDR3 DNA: TGTGCCAGCAGTCAGGCGGGTGCTAACTACGAGCAGTACTTC

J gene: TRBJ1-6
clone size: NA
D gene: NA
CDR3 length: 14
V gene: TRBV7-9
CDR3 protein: CASSLGRSNSPLHF
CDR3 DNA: TGTGCCAGCAGCTTGGGGAGGAGCAATTCACCCCTCCACTTT

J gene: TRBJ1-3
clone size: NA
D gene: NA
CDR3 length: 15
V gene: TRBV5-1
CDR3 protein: CASSLSSRDGNTIYF
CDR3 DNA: TGCGCCAGCAGCTTGTCGAGCAGGGATGGAAACACCATATATTTT

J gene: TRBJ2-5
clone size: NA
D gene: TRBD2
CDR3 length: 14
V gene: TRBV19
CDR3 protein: CASSGSGRGETQYF
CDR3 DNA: TGTGCCAGTAGCGGTAGCGGGAGGGGAGAGACCCAGTACTTC

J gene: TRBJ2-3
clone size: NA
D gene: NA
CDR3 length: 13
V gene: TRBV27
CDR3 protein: CASSPDRKDTQYF
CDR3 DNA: TGTGCCAGCAGTCCAGACAGAAAAGATACGCAGTATTTT

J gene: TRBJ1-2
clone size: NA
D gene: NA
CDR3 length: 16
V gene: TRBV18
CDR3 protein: CASSPADPPGIYGYTF
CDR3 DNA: TGTGCCAGCTCACCCGCGGACCCCCCAGGGATCTATGGCTACACCTTC

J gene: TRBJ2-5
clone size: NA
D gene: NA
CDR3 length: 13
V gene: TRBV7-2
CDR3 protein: CASSWSDRETQYF
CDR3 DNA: TGTGCCAGCAGCTGGAGCGACAGGGAGACCCAGTACTTC

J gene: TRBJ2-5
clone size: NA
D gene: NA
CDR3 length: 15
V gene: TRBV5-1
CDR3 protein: CASSLRVGREETQYF
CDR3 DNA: TGCGCCAGCAGCTTGAGAGTTGGGCGGGAAGAGACCCAGTACTTC

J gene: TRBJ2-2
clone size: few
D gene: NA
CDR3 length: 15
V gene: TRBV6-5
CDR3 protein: CASSYEGLNTGELFF
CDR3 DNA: TGTGCCAGCAGTTACGAGGGCCTCAACACCGGGGAGCTGTTTTTT

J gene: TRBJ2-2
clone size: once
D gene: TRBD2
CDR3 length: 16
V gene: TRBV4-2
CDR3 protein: CASSQDREGSTGELFF
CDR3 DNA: TGTGCCAGCAGCCAAGACCGGGAGGGGTCCACCGGGGAGCTGTTTTTT

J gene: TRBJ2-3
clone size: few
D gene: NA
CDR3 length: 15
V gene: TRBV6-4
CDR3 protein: CASSEEGGGTDTQYF
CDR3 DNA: TGTGCCAGCAGTGAGGAAGGCGGGGGCACAGATACGCAGTATTTT

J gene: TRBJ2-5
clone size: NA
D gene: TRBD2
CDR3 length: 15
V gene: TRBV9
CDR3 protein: CASSVGSGGEETQYF
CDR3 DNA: TGTGCCAGCAGCGTAGGCAGCGGGGGGGAGGAGACCCAGTACTTC

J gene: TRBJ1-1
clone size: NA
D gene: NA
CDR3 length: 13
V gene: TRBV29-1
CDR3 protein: CSVDPTGNTEAFF
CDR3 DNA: TGCAGCGTTGATCCGACAGGGAACACTGAAGCTTTCTTT

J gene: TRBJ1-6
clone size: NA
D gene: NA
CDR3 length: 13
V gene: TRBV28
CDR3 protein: CASISVLNSPLHF
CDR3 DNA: TGTGCCAGCATATCAGTTCTCAATTCACCCCTCCACTTT

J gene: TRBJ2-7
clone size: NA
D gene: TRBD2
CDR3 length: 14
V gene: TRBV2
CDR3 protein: CASRFTSGSDEQYF
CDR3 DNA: TGTGCCAGCAGATTTACTAGCGGGAGCGACGAGCAGTACTTC

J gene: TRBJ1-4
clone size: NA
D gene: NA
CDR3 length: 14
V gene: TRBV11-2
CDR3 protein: CASSLNTGFGKLFF
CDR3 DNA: TGTGCCAGCAGCTTAAATACAGGGTTTGGAAAACTGTTTTTT

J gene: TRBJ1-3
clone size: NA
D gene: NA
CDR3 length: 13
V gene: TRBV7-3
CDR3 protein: CASSAGPGNTIYF
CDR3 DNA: TGTGCCAGCAGCGCGGGCCCTGGAAACACCATATATTTT

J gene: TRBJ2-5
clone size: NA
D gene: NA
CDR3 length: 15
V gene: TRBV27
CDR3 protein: CASSLGTGVQETQYF
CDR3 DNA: TGTGCCAGCAGCCTTGGGACGGGGGTCCAAGAGACCCAGTACTTC

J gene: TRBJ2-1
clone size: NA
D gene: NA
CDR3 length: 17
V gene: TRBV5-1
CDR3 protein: CASRTGSPGLGEHEQFF
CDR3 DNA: TGCGCCAGCAGGACGGGGAGTCCGGGGTTGGGAGAACATGAGCAGTTCTTC

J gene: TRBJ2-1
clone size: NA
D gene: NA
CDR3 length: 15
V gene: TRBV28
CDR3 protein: CASSQGGSYYNEQFF
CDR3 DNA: TGTGCCAGCAGCCAAGGCGGCTCCTACTACAATGAGCAGTTCTTC

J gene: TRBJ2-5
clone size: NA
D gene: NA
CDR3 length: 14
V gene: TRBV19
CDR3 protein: CASSLRGEVETQYF
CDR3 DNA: TGTGCCAGTAGTCTCAGGGGAGAGGTGGAGACCCAGTACTTC

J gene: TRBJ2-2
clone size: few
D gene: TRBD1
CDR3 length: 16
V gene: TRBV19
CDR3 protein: CATSQGTGEGAGELFF
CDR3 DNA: TGTGCCACCTCCCAAGGGACAGGGGAAGGCGCCGGGGAGCTGTTTTTT

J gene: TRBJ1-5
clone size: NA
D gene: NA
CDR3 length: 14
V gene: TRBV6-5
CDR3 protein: CASSYTPGNQPQHF
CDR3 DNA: TGTGCCAGCAGTTACACCCCGGGCAATCAGCCCCAGCATTTT

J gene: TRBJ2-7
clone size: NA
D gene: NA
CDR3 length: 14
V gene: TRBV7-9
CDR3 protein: CASSFSQGTYEQYF
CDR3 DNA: TGTGCCAGCAGCTTTTCCCAGGGGACCTACGAGCAGTACTTC

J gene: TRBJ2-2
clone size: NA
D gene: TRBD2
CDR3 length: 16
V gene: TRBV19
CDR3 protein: CASSATSGVAGGELFF
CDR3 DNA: TGTGCCAGTAGTGCCACTAGCGGGGTAGCGGGCGGGGAGCTGTTTTTT

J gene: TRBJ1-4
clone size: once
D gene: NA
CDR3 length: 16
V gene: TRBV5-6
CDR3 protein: CASSSGQLTTNEKLFF
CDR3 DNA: TGTGCCAGCAGCTCCGGACAGCTAACAACTAATGAAAAACTGTTTTTT

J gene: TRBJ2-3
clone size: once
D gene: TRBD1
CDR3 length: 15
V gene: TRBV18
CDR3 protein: CASSPGQGGADTQYF
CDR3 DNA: TGTGCCAGCTCACCGGGACAGGGAGGAGCGGATACGCAGTATTTT

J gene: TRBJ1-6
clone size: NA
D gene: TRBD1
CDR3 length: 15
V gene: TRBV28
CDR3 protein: CASSLLQGVDSPLHF
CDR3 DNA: TGTGCCAGCAGTTTGTTACAGGGGGTTGATTCACCCCTCCACTTT